The 17 T cell receptor beta chains reported below all come from one sample, sequenced in a study of cytomegalovirus exposure and HLA in healthy donors. Primers for the PCR totalled 60 Vbeta and 13 Jbeta. Profiling relied on immunoSEQ multiplex PCR, and the TCRdb table lists in-frame clones only, not all of them. The profile shows 200,000 or so clones, roughly 84% of them singletons. Source material: PBMCs. The receptors originated from a boy aged 5 to 17 in good health and CMV-seronegative.

This clone appeared a single time. This chain uses TRBV28 with TRBJ2-3, with a possible D match to TRBD1 (8 bases). This CDR3 has 15 amino acids. The germline CDR1 and CDR2 sequences are MDHEN and SYDVKM. Trimming shortened V by 8 bases and J by 1 base, and 16 bases separated the two germline ends. CDR3 protein: CASCRGGQGTDTQYF. CDR3 coding DNA: TGTGCCAGCTGCCGCGGGGGACAGGGCACAGATACGCAGTATTTT.

The chain carries TRBV5-1 and TRBJ1-6; the match to TRBD1 covers 8 bases. This CDR3 region has 15 residues. The trim removed 4 bases at V and 7 bases at J, leaving 7 bases unmatched. Looked up from germline, CDR1 is SGHRS and CDR2 is YFSETQ. The CDR3 loop is CASSDGQGKNSPLHF. CDR3 coding DNA: TGCGCCAGCAGCGACGGACAGGGAAAAAATTCACCCCTCCACTTT. The full variable domain, in which reference TRBV5-1 and TRBJ1-6 provide the parts outside the CDR3, is KAGVTQTPRYLIKTRGQQVTLSCSPISGHRSVSWYQQTPGQGLQFLFEYFSETQRNKGNFPGRFSGRQFSNSRSEMNVSTLELGDSALYLCASSDGQGKNSPLHFGNGTRLTVT.

Here the CDR3 reads CASSLGGNRGQDYGYTF. In nucleotides, the CDR3 is TGCGCCAGCAGCTTGGGAGGGAACAGGGGGCAAGACTATGGCTACACCTTC. The chain joins TRBV5-1 to TRBJ1-2, with 9 bases identical to TRBD1. CDR1 is SGHRS and CDR2 is YFSETQ in the germline V gene. Trimming at V came to 0 bases and at J to 3 bases, leaving 9 bases not matched to a gene. This CDR3 is built from 17 residues.

This clone was counted a few times. This chain links TRBV5-1 with TRBJ1-1; 9 bases are shared with TRBD1. The CDR3 has 15 residues. V was clipped by 2 bases and J by 3 bases; unmatched bases: 5. From germline, CDR1 is SGHRS and CDR2 YFSETQ. DNA for the CDR3: TGCGCCAGCAGCTTCGGGACAGGGAGTGACACTGAAGCTTTCTTT. It specifies CASSFGTGSDTEAFF.

The chain links TRBV9 to TRBJ2-1; 7 positions agree with TRBD2. Per the germline V gene, CDR1 is SGDLS and CDR2 is YYNGEE. The trim removed 0 bases at V and 7 bases at J, leaving 13 bases unmatched. The length of the CDR3 is 17 residues. DNA of the CDR3: TGTGCCAGCAGCGTAGGGGGAGGGAGGACTAGTATGAATGAGCAGTTCTTC. This codes for CASSVGGGRTSMNEQFF.

The CDR3 nucleotides read TGTGCCAGCAGAGCAACAGGGGGTCATCCCGCCGGGGAGCTGTTTTTT. Its translation is CASRATGGHPAGELFF. The V gene is TRBV28, the J gene TRBJ2-2, with 8 bases fitting TRBD1. Trimming at V came to 6 bases and at J to 6 bases, leaving 12 bases not matched to a gene. Germline V gene data show CDR1 as MDHEN and CDR2 as SYDVKM. CDR3 length equals 16 residues.

The gene calls are TRBV28 and TRBJ1-2; TRBD1 matches at 9 bases. The germline gives CDR1 MDHEN, CDR2 SYDVKM. V trimming: 1 base; J trimming: 0 bases; junction bases outside the gene matches: 3. This CDR3 has 16 amino acids. CDR3 loop: CASSLSRTGANYGYTF. The CDR3 bases are TGTGCCAGCAGTTTATCCCGGACAGGGGCTAACTATGGCTACACCTTC.

The chain recombines TRBV21-1 with TRBJ1-5; whether TRBD1, the table's D call, matches the DNA was not checked. TRBV21-1 is annotated as a pseudogene. This CDR3 region has 15 residues. In nucleotides, the CDR3 is TGTGCCAGCAGCAGCAGGAATTATAGCAATCAGCCCCAGCATTTT. Protein product: CASSSRNYSNQPQHF.

The chain employs TRBV7-2 and TRBJ2-7; 7 nucleotides align to TRBD1. CDR3 length: 14 residues. Germline values: CDR1 SGHTA, CDR2 FQGNSA. After removal of 6 bases from V and 3 bases from J, the junction contained 8 bases not matched to a gene. CDR3 bases: TGTGCCAGCAGTTTGGTTGGACAGGTCTACGAGCAGTACTTC. Its translation: CASSLVGQVYEQYF.

The rearrangement joins TRBV30 to TRBJ1-1; D gene uncertain. V lost 1 base and J 6 bases, leaving 9 bases between the germline ends. This CDR3 has 12 residues. Germline-derived CDR1 and CDR2 are GTSNPN and SVGIG (reference sequence). In DNA form, the CDR3 reads TGTGCCTGGAGTGCCGACTTTTCTGAAGCTTTCTTT. Its translation: CAWSADFSEAFF.

The chain uses TRBV5-1 and TRBJ1-5; D call uncertain. Trimming removed 0 bases at V and 6 bases at J, with 10 bases between. The CDR3 is 14 residues long. In germline, CDR1 is SGHRS, CDR2 YFSETQ. The CDR3 DNA follows: TGCGCCAGCAGCTTGGGTTCCGCCGGTCAGCCCCAGCATTTT. Its protein product is CASSLGSAGQPQHF.

The V and J genes are TRBV5-6 and TRBJ1-1; 8 bases align to TRBD1. V lost 8 bases, J lost 0 bases, and 6 bases stayed unmatched. This CDR3 is 14 amino acids long. Germline loops: CDR1 SGHDT, CDR2 YYEEEE. In DNA form, the CDR3 reads TGTGCCAGACGGACAGGGCCTATGAACACTGAAGCTTTCTTT. This sequence encodes CARRTGPMNTEAFF. The full variable domain, rest sourced from reference TRBV5-6 and TRBJ1-1, is DAGVTQSPTHLIKTRGQQVTLRCSPKSGHDTVSWYQQALGQGPQFIFQYYEEEERQRGNFPDRFSGHQFPNYSSELNVNALLLGDSALYLCARRTGPMNTEAFFGQGTRLTVV.

The table lists this clone with a few counts. Mismatch with germline at one junction end may stem from a read error. This chain uses TRBV7-9 with TRBJ2-7; D uncertain. Germline-derived CDR1 and CDR2 are SEHNR and FQNEAQ (reference sequence). This CDR3 comprises 12 residues. The CDR3 is CSSSLALREQYF. The CDR3, as DNA: TGTTCCAGCAGCTTAGCCCTCAGGGAGCAGTACTTC.

The V and J genes are TRBV1 and TRBJ2-1; the D call in the table, TRBD2, was not verified against the DNA. TRBV1 is reported as a pseudogene. This CDR3 contains 19 residues. CDR3 DNA sequence: TGCACCAGCAGAGCATCAGCGGGGGGGCTTACTAAGAGGAACAATGAGCAGTTCTTC. It codes for CTSRASAGGLTKRNNEQFF.

The chain carries TRBV6-1 and TRBJ2-7; 8 bases align to TRBD1. The germline gives CDR1 MNHNS, CDR2 SASEGT. V lost 4 bases and J lost 2; bases outside the gene matches: 7. The CDR3 contains 15 residues. For the CDR3, the DNA is TGTGCCAGCAGTGCGTTGGACAGGGCGCCCTACGAGCAGTACTTC. This translates into CASSALDRAPYEQYF.

The genes are TRBV9 and TRBJ2-7; tentative D call: TRBD2 (6 bases). The V end lost 1 base, the J end lost 6 bases, and 17 bases lay between the germline ends. The CDR3 has 15 amino acids. Germline V gene data show CDR1 as SGDLS and CDR2 as YYNGEE. CDR3 sequence (DNA): TGTGCCAGCAGCGTATTGGGGACTGAGTTAGGCGAGCAGTACTTC. Encoded protein: CASSVLGTELGEQYF. Based on the CDR3 plus reference TRBV9 and TRBJ2-7, the full variable domain is DSGVTQTPKHLITATGQRVTLRCSPRSGDLSVYWYQQSLDQGLQFLIQYYNGEERAKGNILERFSAQQFPDLHSELNLSSLELGDSALYFCASSVLGTELGEQYFGPGTRLTVT.

Of note for this clone: At one end, the junction sequence differs from germline, possibly due to a read error. The chain recombines TRBV7-7 with TRBJ2-6; D may be TRBD2 (5 bases). Germline values: CDR1 SSHAT, CDR2 FNYEAQ (reference sequence). This CDR3 region has 15 residues. The CDR3 protein is CASSLGGSGANVLTF. The CDR3 DNA reads as TGTGCTAGCAGCTTAGGAGGCTCTGGGGCCAACGTCCTGACTTTC.